This is a list of T cell receptor beta chains from one sample in a study of shared clonotypes between healthy human individuals. Profiling relied on immunoSEQ multiplex PCR, and the TCRdb table lists in-frame clones only, not all of them. Of around 1,900,000 clones listed, just under 95% are singletons. Sequencing input: naive CD8+ T cells from PBMCs. All receptors come from a man younger than 30 in good health. Some clones in this sample may be carry-over from other donors' samples. Each CDR3 is given with its conserved first and last residue. A D gene is named only where the DNA matches it firmly. Expanded clones get a size class; other rows say once, few or many, or leave the size out.

d_call	cdr3_length	v_call	clone_size	j_call	cdr3_aa	cdr3_nt
.	16	TRBV7-9	.	TRBJ1-2	CASSSLAGVPNYGYTF	TGTGCCAGCAGCTCCCTCGCCGGGGTCCCAAACTATGGCTACACCTTC
TRBD2	16	TRBV9	.	TRBJ2-7	CASSVSLGGGPDEQYF	TGTGCCAGCAGCGTTTCGCTGGGGGGAGGGCCCGACGAGCAGTACTTC
.	16	TRBV28	.	TRBJ2-7	CASSSVSLAAPYEQYF	TGTGCCAGCAGCTCAGTATCCCTAGCCGCCCCCTACGAGCAGTACTTC
TRBD1	15	TRBV13	.	TRBJ1-4	CASSGMDRGAEKLFF	TGTGCCAGCAGCGGCATGGACAGGGGAGCTGAAAAACTGTTTTTT
TRBD2	16	TRBV7-8	.	TRBJ2-7	CASSRSPASGNYEQYF	TGTGCCAGCAGCCGATCCCCAGCTAGCGGGAACTACGAGCAGTACTTC
.	16	TRBV7-9	.	TRBJ1-1	CASSPPFSGRNTEAFF	TGTGCCAGCAGCCCCCCGTTTTCCGGTCGGAACACTGAAGCTTTCTTT
.	10	TRBV7-9	.	TRBJ1-1	CASSVTEAFF	TGTGCCAGCAGTGTGACTGAAGCTTTCTTT
.	11	TRBV7-9	.	TRBJ2-7	CASSNPPEQYF	TGTGCCAGCAGCAACCCCCCCGAGCAGTACTTC
.	17	TRBV5-1	.	TRBJ1-1	CASSLEATGVGNTEAFF	TGCGCCAGCAGCTTGGAGGCGACGGGGGTGGGGAACACTGAAGCTTTCTTT
TRBD1	19	TRBV9	.	TRBJ2-4	CASSGQGARGSFGKNIQYF	TGTGCCAGCAGCGGTCAGGGGGCCAGGGGGTCCTTCGGCAAAAACATTCAGTACTTC
.	13	TRBV19	.	TRBJ1-1	CASGLGRGTEAFF	TGTGCCAGTGGGCTGGGCCGCGGCACTGAAGCTTTCTTT
.	15	TRBV7-9	.	TRBJ2-1	CASSLNRGLNNEQFF	TGTGCCAGCAGCTTAAACCGGGGTCTCAACAATGAGCAGTTCTTC
.	14	TRBV7-8	.	TRBJ2-7	CASSLRDNAYEQYF	TGTGCCAGCAGCTTAAGGGACAACGCCTACGAGCAGTACTTC
TRBD2	14	TRBV5-4	.	TRBJ2-1	CASSVSGRANEQFF	TGTGCCAGCAGCGTCAGCGGGAGGGCCAATGAGCAGTTCTTC
TRBD2	16	TRBV19	.	TRBJ2-1	CASSTRLAGEGNEQFF	TGTGCCAGTAGTACCCGACTAGCGGGAGAGGGCAATGAGCAGTTCTTC
.	13	TRBV5-1	.	TRBJ1-2	CASSWGDNYGYTF	TGCGCCAGCAGCTGGGGGGACAACTATGGCTACACCTTC
.	17	TRBV7-8	.	TRBJ2-4	CASSLAGAGTVKNIQYF	TGTGCCAGCAGCTTAGCGGGAGCAGGCACGGTCAAAAACATTCAGTACTTC
.	14	TRBV27	.	TRBJ2-7	CASSPSDPPLEQYF	TGTGCCAGCAGCCCCTCCGATCCACCTCTCGAGCAGTACTTC
.	17	TRBV28	.	TRBJ2-3	CASSFPQKLSSTDTQYF	TGTGCCAGCAGTTTCCCCCAGAAGCTATCTAGCACAGATACGCAGTATTTT
TRBD2	15	TRBV10-3	.	TRBJ2-7	CAIRVFSSGANEQYF	TGTGCCATCAGGGTTTTCTCTAGCGGGGCAAACGAGCAGTACTTC
.	14	TRBV27	.	TRBJ2-1	CASSLQQGYNEQFF	TGTGCCAGCAGTTTACAACAGGGCTACAATGAGCAGTTCTTC
.	12	TRBV6-5	.	TRBJ1-1	CASSYSGVEAFF	TGTGCCAGCAGTTACTCAGGAGTAGAAGCTTTCTTT
.	14	TRBV18	.	TRBJ1-4	CASSPQGGGEKLFF	TGTGCCAGCTCACCACAAGGGGGAGGCGAAAAACTGTTTTTT
.	15	TRBV11-2	.	TRBJ2-5	CASSLVAGDKETQYF	TGTGCCAGCAGCTTAGTCGCAGGGGATAAAGAGACCCAGTACTTC
.	16	TRBV9	.	TRBJ1-4	CASSALPGTMNEKLFF	TGTGCCAGCAGCGCTTTACCCGGGACAATGAATGAAAAACTGTTTTTT
.	12	TRBV29-1	.	TRBJ2-5	CSVGVGRETQYF	TGCAGCGTTGGAGTGGGTAGAGAGACCCAGTACTTC
.	15	TRBV27	.	TRBJ1-4	CASKRGGATNEKLFF	TGTGCCAGCAAAAGGGGGGGAGCAACTAATGAAAAACTGTTTTTT
.	15	TRBV27	.	TRBJ2-1	CASSPEGAGAGEQFF	TGTGCCAGCAGTCCCGAGGGGGCGGGAGCCGGTGAGCAGTTCTTC
.	11	TRBV10-2	.	TRBJ2-2	CASSHIGELFF	TGCGCCAGCAGTCATATCGGGGAGCTGTTTTTT
.	14	TRBV5-1	.	TRBJ2-7	CASSLPGIAYEQYF	TGCGCCAGCAGCTTGCCCGGGATAGCCTACGAGCAGTACTTC
TRBD1	15	TRBV7-9	.	TRBJ2-1	CASSLDRGLYNEQFF	TGTGCCAGCAGCTTGGACAGGGGCTTATACAATGAGCAGTTCTTC
TRBD1	15	TRBV27	.	TRBJ2-1	CASSSRDSSYNEQFF	TGTGCCAGCAGCAGTCGGGACAGTTCCTACAATGAGCAGTTCTTC
.	16	TRBV11-2	.	TRBJ2-1	CASRLRGEGSRNEQFF	TGTGCCAGCAGGCTTAGGGGGGAAGGTAGCCGGAATGAGCAGTTCTTC
.	13	TRBV18	once	TRBJ2-1	CASSGGSYNEQFF	TGTGCCAGCTCCGGAGGCTCCTACAATGAGCAGTTCTTC
.	14	TRBV5-8	.	TRBJ1-5	CASSLIRSNQPQHF	TGTGCCAGCAGCTTAATAAGATCCAATCAGCCCCAGCATTTT
.	14	TRBV7-9	once	TRBJ2-7	CASSPVSNSYEQYF	TGTGCCAGCAGCCCCGTGAGCAACTCCTACGAGCAGTACTTC
.	14	TRBV6-1	.	TRBJ1-1	CASSEALGDTEAFF	TGTGCCAGCAGTGAAGCGCTTGGAGACACTGAAGCTTTCTTT
.	14	TRBV5-5	.	TRBJ2-2	CASSFDRNTGELFF	TGTGCCAGCAGCTTCGACAGAAACACCGGGGAGCTGTTTTTT
.	13	TRBV27	.	TRBJ2-7	CASSGGTGYEQYF	TGTGCCAGCAGTGGCGGGACGGGCTACGAGCAGTACTTC
TRBD2	14	TRBV6-5	once	TRBJ2-1	CASSYLAGVYEQFF	TGTGCCAGCAGTTATCTCGCGGGAGTGTATGAGCAGTTCTTC
TRBD1	18	TRBV18	.	TRBJ2-7	CASSPPGPPTGGIYEQYF	TGTGCCAGCTCACCACCGGGTCCCCCGACAGGGGGCATCTACGAGCAGTACTTC
.	15	TRBV7-8	.	TRBJ2-7	CASSLGTSSAYEQYF	TGTGCCAGCAGCTTAGGAACTTCGAGTGCCTACGAGCAGTACTTC
TRBD1	13	TRBV19	.	TRBJ1-1	CASSWTGSAEAFF	TGTGCCAGTAGCTGGACAGGGAGCGCTGAAGCTTTCTTT
TRBD2	13	TRBV11-2	.	TRBJ2-1	CASSSGLISEQFF	TGTGCCAGCAGCTCGGGACTAATCAGTGAGCAGTTCTTC